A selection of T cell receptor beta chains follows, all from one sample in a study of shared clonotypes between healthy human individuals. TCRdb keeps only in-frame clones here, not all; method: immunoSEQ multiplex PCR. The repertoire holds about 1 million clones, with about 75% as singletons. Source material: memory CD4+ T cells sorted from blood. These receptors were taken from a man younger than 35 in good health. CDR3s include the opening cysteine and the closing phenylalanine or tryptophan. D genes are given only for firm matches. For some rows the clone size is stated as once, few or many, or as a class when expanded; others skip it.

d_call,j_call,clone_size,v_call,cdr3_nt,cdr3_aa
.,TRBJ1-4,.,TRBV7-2,TGTGCCAGCAGCTTATCCCCAGGTGGCGAAAAACTGTTTTTT,CASSLSPGGEKLFF
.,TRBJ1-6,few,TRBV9,TGTGCCAGCAGCGCACAGGGTAAGCCACCCCTCCACTTT,CASSAQGKPPLHF
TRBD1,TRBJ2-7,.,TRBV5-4,TGTGCCAGCAGCGACAGGGCCCGGGGATTTCGGCAAGAGCAGTACTTC,CASSDRARGFRQEQYF
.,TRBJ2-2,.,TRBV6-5,TGTGCCAGCAGTTACAGCCCCTGGAACACCGGGGAGCTGTTTTTT,CASSYSPWNTGELFF
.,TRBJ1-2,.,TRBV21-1,TGTGCCAGCCAGTACGCACAGCCTTCCTATGGCTACACCTTC,CASQYAQPSYGYTF
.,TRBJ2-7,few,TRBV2,TGTGCCAGCAGTGAAGTAGGGGTGAGGAGGCTCGAGCAGTACTTC,CASSEVGVRRLEQYF
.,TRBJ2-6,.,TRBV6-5,TGTGCCAGCAGTTACTCAGGGGCAGGGTTGGCCAACGTCCTGACTTTC,CASSYSGAGLANVLTF
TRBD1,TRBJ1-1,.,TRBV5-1,TGCGCCAGCAGCCCGGAGGGACAGGTGGGATCTGAAGCTTTCTTT,CASSPEGQVGSEAFF
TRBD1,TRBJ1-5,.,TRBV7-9,TGTGCCAGCAGCGGGACAGGACCCTATAGCAATCAGCCCCAGCATTTT,CASSGTGPYSNQPQHF
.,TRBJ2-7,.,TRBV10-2,TGCGCCAGCCGGAGGGGGCAAGTCTACGAGCAGTACTTC,CASRRGQVYEQYF
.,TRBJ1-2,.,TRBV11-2,TGTGCCAGCACGAAACCGGGACGCGTTAACTATGGCTACACCTTC,CASTKPGRVNYGYTF
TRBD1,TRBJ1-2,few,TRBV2,TGTGCCAGCAGTGTTTCACGGGACAGTGGCTACACCTTC,CASSVSRDSGYTF
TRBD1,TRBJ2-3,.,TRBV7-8,TGTGCCAGCAGCAGTCGGACAGGGGGCCGCACAGATACGCAGTATTTT,CASSSRTGGRTDTQYF
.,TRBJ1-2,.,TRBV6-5,TGTGCCAGCAGTTACCCCGGATATGGCTACACCTTC,CASSYPGYGYTF
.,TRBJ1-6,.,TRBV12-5,TGTGCTAGTGGTTTGGATTTTGGGACTGCCAGCTCCTATAATTCACCCCTCCACTTT,CASGLDFGTASSYNSPLHF
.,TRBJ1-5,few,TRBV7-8,TGTGCCAGCAGCCCCGGAGGGCAGGGTAGCAATCAGCCCCAGCATTTT,CASSPGGQGSNQPQHF
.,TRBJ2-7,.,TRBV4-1,TGCGCCAGCAGCCCACCGGGGACCTTAATCACCGAGCAGTACTTC,CASSPPGTLITEQYF
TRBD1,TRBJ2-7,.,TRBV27,TGTGCCAGCAGTTTAGGTCAGGGGGCTATGTCCTACGAGCAGTACTTC,CASSLGQGAMSYEQYF
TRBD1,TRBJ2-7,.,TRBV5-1,TGCGCCAGCAGTTCCAAACAGGGGGCGGTGCAGGAGCAGTACTTC,CASSSKQGAVQEQYF
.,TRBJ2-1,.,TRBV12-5,TGTGCTAGTGGTTTATCCCTCTCGGGGGGCCTTTACAATGAGCAGTTCTTC,CASGLSLSGGLYNEQFF
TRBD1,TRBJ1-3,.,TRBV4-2,TGTGCCAGCAGCCAACAGACAGGGACAGGAAACACCATATATTTT,CASSQQTGTGNTIYF
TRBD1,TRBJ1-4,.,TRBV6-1,TGTGCCAGCAGTGGACAGGGAAGTGAAAAACTGTTTTTT,CASSGQGSEKLFF
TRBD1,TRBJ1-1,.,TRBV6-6,TGTGCCAGCAGCCCCCCCGACAGGGGAACTGAAGCTTTCTTT,CASSPPDRGTEAFF
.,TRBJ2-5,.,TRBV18,TGTGCCAGCTCACTCCGGACGCAGCAAGAGACCCAGTACTTC,CASSLRTQQETQYF
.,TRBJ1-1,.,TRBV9,TGTGCCAGCAGCGTAGAGGGCAAGGGCACTGAAGCTTTCTTT,CASSVEGKGTEAFF
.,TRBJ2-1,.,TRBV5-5,TGTGCCAGCAGCTTGAGACAGGTCGGATATGAGCAGTTCTTC,CASSLRQVGYEQFF
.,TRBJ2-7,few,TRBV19,TGTGCCAGTAGTTCAACAAGGGGTACGCACGAGCAGTACTTC,CASSSTRGTHEQYF
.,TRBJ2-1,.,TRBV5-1,TGCGCCAGCAGCCCCCCAGTTGGTAGTTCGCTTTCCAATGAGCAGTTCTTC,CASSPPVGSSLSNEQFF
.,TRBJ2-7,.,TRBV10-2,TGCGCCACCACGCCGGCAGGGAGCTACAAGCAGTACTTC,CATTPAGSYKQYF
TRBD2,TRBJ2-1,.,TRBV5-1,TGCGCCAGCACTATTGAGCCGGCGGGAGAAACGGAGCAGTTCTTC,CASTIEPAGETEQFF
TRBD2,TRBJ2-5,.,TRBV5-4,TGTGCCAGCAGCCGAGGACTAGCGGGGGGCCGAACCCAAGAGACCCAGTACTTC,CASSRGLAGGRTQETQYF
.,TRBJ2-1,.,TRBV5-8,TGTGCCAGCAGCGTAGGCCAGGGCACCTACAATGAGCAGTTCTTC,CASSVGQGTYNEQFF
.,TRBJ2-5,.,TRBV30,TGTGCCTGGAGTGCCCGAGAGACCCAGTACTTC,CAWSARETQYF
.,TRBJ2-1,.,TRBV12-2,TGTGCAAGTCGCTTAACGCGGGGGGACTCCTACAATGAGCAGTTCTTC,CASRLTRGDSYNEQFF
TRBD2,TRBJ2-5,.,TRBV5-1,TGCGCCAGCAGCGCTGCCGGGACTATGAGAGAGACCCAGTACTTC,CASSAAGTMRETQYF
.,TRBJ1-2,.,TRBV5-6,TGTGCCAGCAGCTTGGGACGGCTTAACTATGGCTACACCTTC,CASSLGRLNYGYTF
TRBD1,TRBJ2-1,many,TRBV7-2,TGTGCCAGCAGCTTAGCGGAACTCCACAGGGGGTCAAATGAGCAGTTCTTC,CASSLAELHRGSNEQFF
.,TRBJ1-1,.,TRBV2,TGTGCCAGCCGAGTCGGGCTTTCGAACACTGAAGCTTTCTTT,CASRVGLSNTEAFF
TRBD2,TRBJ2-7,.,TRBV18,TGTGCCAGCTCACCAGGGGCGGGAGAGCACTACGAGCAGTACTTC,CASSPGAGEHYEQYF
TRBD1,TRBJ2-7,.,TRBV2,TGTGCCAGCACTGGGACAGCGGTAAACGAGCAGTACTTC,CASTGTAVNEQYF
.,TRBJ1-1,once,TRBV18,TGTGCCAGCTCGCAGGGGAGGGACACTGAAGCTTTCTTT,CASSQGRDTEAFF
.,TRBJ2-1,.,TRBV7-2,TGTGCCAGCAGCCCCCTTGTTGAGCAGTTCTTC,CASSPLVEQFF
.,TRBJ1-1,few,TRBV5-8,TGTGCCAGCAGCCTACTCAAGGGCGCTTTCTTT,CASSLLKGAFF
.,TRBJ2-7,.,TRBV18,TGTGCCAGCTCCCCCGATGGATCCTACGAGCAGTACTTC,CASSPDGSYEQYF
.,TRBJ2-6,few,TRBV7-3,TGTGCCAGCAGCCCGGGGTTGGGGGCCAACGTCCTGACTTTC,CASSPGLGANVLTF
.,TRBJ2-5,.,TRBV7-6,TGTGCCAGCAGCTTAGGGGGTCGGAGAGAAGAGACCCAGTACTTC,CASSLGGRREETQYF
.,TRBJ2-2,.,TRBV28,TGTGCCAGCAGTTTATTATACGTCATCGATAACACCGGGGAGCTGTTTTTT,CASSLLYVIDNTGELFF
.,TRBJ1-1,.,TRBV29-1,TGCAGCGCAGAAAAGGACAGCACTGAAGCTTTCTTT,CSAEKDSTEAFF
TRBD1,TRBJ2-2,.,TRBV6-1,TGTGCCAGCAGCCGTGACAGGGTAACCGGGGAGCTGTTTTTT,CASSRDRVTGELFF
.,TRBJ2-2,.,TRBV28,TGTGCCAGCAGTTTATACCAGGACCGCTTCACCGGGGAGCTGTTTTTT,CASSLYQDRFTGELFF
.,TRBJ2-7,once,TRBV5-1,TGCGCCAGCAGCGCCGCCGGGACTCTCATTAACGAGCAGTACTTC,CASSAAGTLINEQYF
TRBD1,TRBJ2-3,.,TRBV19,TGTGCCAGTAGTGGGACAGGCACAGATACGCAGTATTTT,CASSGTGTDTQYF
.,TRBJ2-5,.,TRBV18,TGTGCCAGCTCACCACCGGGCGAAGAGACCCAGTACTTC,CASSPPGEETQYF
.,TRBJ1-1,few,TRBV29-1,TGCAGCGTTGTGCGGGACGGATCTCGAGGAGCTTTCTTT,CSVVRDGSRGAFF